This is a list of T cell receptor beta chains from one sample in a study of blood T cell repertoires in COVID-19. The assay was immunoSEQ multiplex PCR, and TCRdb's table has in-frame clones only and misses some. The repertoire has about 200,000 clones, about 83% of them found once; the top ten carry around 6%. Specimen: PBMCs or T cells enriched from blood (not recorded which). The receptors were gathered from a man in his forties or fifties with acute COVID-19. Both conserved end residues are part of each CDR3. The D gene is left open where the match is weak. Size is omitted from some rows. Given values are once, few, many or a class for expanded clones.

d_call,clone_size,cdr3_length,j_call,v_call,cdr3_aa,cdr3_nt
.,once,16,TRBJ1-6,TRBV2,CASSRWQGISDSPLHF,TGTGCCAGCAGTAGATGGCAGGGGATAAGTGATTCACCCCTCCACTTT
.,.,13,TRBJ2-3,TRBV6-5,CASSLPGTDTQYF,TGTGCCAGCAGCCTCCCTGGCACAGATACGCAGTATTTT
.,.,20,TRBJ2-6,TRBV9,CASSVARRGSQLWKANVLTF,TGTGCCAGCAGCGTAGCCAGGCGAGGGAGTCAGCTCTGGAAGGCCAACGTCCTGACTTTC
TRBD2,.,15,TRBJ2-3,TRBV27,CASRPSGMGADTQYF,TGTGCCAGCAGGCCCAGCGGGATGGGGGCAGATACGCAGTATTTT
.,.,15,TRBJ2-3,TRBV9,CASSVGAGSTDTQYF,TGTGCCAGCAGCGTAGGTGCCGGGAGCACAGATACGCAGTATTTT
.,.,14,TRBJ2-5,TRBV5-4,CASSAPGTTLPQYF,TGTGCCAGCAGCGCCCCCGGGACAACCCTACCCCAGTACTTC
.,.,14,TRBJ2-1,TRBV7-8,CASSFPGRENEQFF,TGTGCCAGCAGCTTTCCCGGGAGAGAGAATGAGCAGTTCTTC
TRBD2,.,14,TRBJ2-1,TRBV2,CASSEDDGGRSQFF,TGTGCCAGCAGTGAAGATGACGGCGGGAGGTCGCAGTTCTTC
TRBD1,.,14,TRBJ1-5,TRBV5-1,CASSQGGEGQPQHF,TGCGCCAGCAGCCAAGGGGGCGAGGGTCAGCCCCAGCATTTT
.,.,13,TRBJ1-1,TRBV7-9,CASSRRTEAEAFF,TGTGCCAGCAGCCGGCGGACAGAAGCTGAAGCTTTCTTT
.,few,14,TRBJ2-7,TRBV9,CASSPPGTSREQYF,TGTGCCAGCAGCCCACCCGGGACATCGAGAGAGCAGTACTTC
TRBD1,.,14,TRBJ2-7,TRBV5-6,CASSLVGTDYEQYF,TGTGCCAGCAGCTTGGTTGGGACAGACTACGAGCAGTACTTC
.,.,16,TRBJ1-6,TRBV2,CATASAGGPYNSPLHF,TGTGCTACAGCCTCGGCAGGTGGCCCCTATAATTCACCCCTCCACTTT
.,.,13,TRBJ1-2,TRBV29-1,CSVSPLREAGYTF,TGCAGCGTCTCCCCCCTTAGGGAGGCTGGCTACACCTTC
TRBD1,.,13,TRBJ1-2,TRBV28,CASRLGGTGGYTF,TGTGCCAGCAGACTAGGGGGGACAGGTGGCTACACCTTC
.,.,13,TRBJ1-2,TRBV12-3/TRBV12-4,CATDSTSDYGYTF,TGTGCCACCGACAGCACTTCTGATTATGGCTACACCTTC
.,.,18,TRBJ1-1,TRBV11-3,CASSARRRDTSRNTEAFF,TGTGCCAGCAGCGCCCGCCGCCGGGACACCTCGAGGAACACTGAAGCTTTCTTT
.,.,21,TRBJ2-1,TRBV23-1,CASSQWWTRGTAKSSYNEQFF,TGCGCCAGCAGTCAATGGTGGACAAGGGGAACAGCCAAGAGCTCCTACAATGAGCAGTTCTTC
TRBD2,.,14,TRBJ2-7,TRBV7-3,CASSPSGGRPEQYF,TGTGCCAGCAGCCCCAGCGGCGGGAGACCCGAGCAGTACTTC
.,.,16,TRBJ2-2,TRBV28,CASSILGRAEVGELFF,TGTGCCAGCAGCATCCTCGGCAGGGCTGAGGTCGGGGAGCTGTTTTTT
TRBD2,.,15,TRBJ2-5,TRBV7-2,CASSPSSGSRETQYF,TGTGCCAGCAGCCCTAGTAGCGGGAGTCGAGAGACCCAGTACTTC
.,.,15,TRBJ2-1,TRBV11-3,CASSLERGTPNEQFF,TGTGCCAGCAGCTTAGAACGGGGGACCCCCAATGAGCAGTTCTTC
.,once,13,TRBJ1-4,TRBV19,CATRDTDNEKLFF,TGTGCCACCAGGGACACCGATAATGAAAAACTGTTTTTT
.,.,15,TRBJ1-2,TRBV28,CASSLFLGDTYGYTF,TGTGCCAGCAGTTTATTTCTCGGTGATACCTATGGCTACACCTTC
TRBD1,.,17,TRBJ2-1,TRBV11-3,CASSPTPKDRGVDEQFF,TGTGCCAGCAGCCCCACGCCAAAAGACAGGGGAGTCGATGAGCAGTTCTTC
.,.,17,TRBJ2-3,TRBV27,CASSLLSSVWGGDTQYF,TGTGCCAGCAGTTTACTATCATCGGTTTGGGGGGGCGATACGCAGTATTTT
.,.,12,TRBJ2-1,TRBV25-1,CASRRSSNEQFF,TGTGCCAGCAGGCGTAGTAGCAATGAGCAGTTCTTC
.,.,15,TRBJ2-1,TRBV4-2,CASSQDISANNEQFF,TGTGCCAGCAGCCAAGACATAAGTGCGAACAATGAGCAGTTCTTC
TRBD2,.,17,TRBJ2-3,TRBV5-8,CASSAIIGTSGSDTQYF,TGTGCCAGCAGCGCCATCATTGGGACTAGCGGGTCAGATACGCAGTATTTT
TRBD2,.,15,TRBJ2-3,TRBV27,CASGELAGIADTQYF,TGTGCCAGCGGAGAGCTAGCGGGGATCGCAGATACGCAGTATTTT
TRBD2,.,13,TRBJ2-2,TRBV5-1,CASSSGGTGELFF,TGCGCCAGCAGCTCGGGGGGCACCGGGGAGCTGTTTTTT
TRBD1,.,18,TRBJ2-7,TRBV12-5,CASGLGQGAEGKYYEQYF,TGTGCTAGTGGTTTGGGACAGGGGGCCGAAGGAAAATACTACGAGCAGTACTTC
TRBD2,once,18,TRBJ2-1,TRBV5-1,CASSLFTYGGGRSNEQFF,TGCGCCAGCAGCCTCTTTACATACGGCGGGGGAAGAAGCAATGAGCAGTTCTTC
.,.,15,TRBJ2-4,TRBV5-4,CASSLLGLAKNIQYF,TGTGCCAGCAGCTTGCTGGGGCTAGCCAAAAACATTCAGTACTTC
.,.,13,TRBJ2-7,TRBV29-1,CSVEVVSSYEQYF,TGCAGCGTTGAGGTGGTTAGCTCCTACGAGCAGTACTTC
.,.,15,TRBJ1-5,TRBV6-4,CASSVPTSGDQPQHF,TGTGCCAGCAGTGTTCCAACCTCGGGGGACCAGCCCCAGCATTTT
TRBD1,few,16,TRBJ1-5,TRBV24-1,CATSDKGQGASQPQHF,TGTGCCACCAGTGACAAGGGACAGGGGGCCAGTCAGCCCCAGCATTTT
.,.,14,TRBJ1-2,TRBV5-1,CASSLRTVNYGYTF,TGCGCCAGCAGCTTGCGGACAGTGAACTATGGCTACACCTTC
.,.,14,TRBJ1-3,TRBV29-1,CSVEVRGEQNTIYF,TGCAGCGTTGAAGTGCGGGGAGAACAAAACACCATATATTTT
.,.,14,TRBJ2-5,TRBV2,CASSRDTAAGTQYF,TGTGCCAGCAGTCGGGACACCGCTGCTGGGACCCAGTACTTC
TRBD2,.,14,TRBJ2-1,TRBV6-1,CASSEAGLAGVQFF,TGTGCCAGCAGTGAAGCTGGGCTAGCGGGAGTGCAGTTCTTC
.,.,16,TRBJ1-1,TRBV28,CASSYFGSTLNTEAFF,TGTGCCAGCAGTTATTTCGGGTCCACCTTGAACACTGAAGCTTTCTTT
TRBD2,.,17,TRBJ2-6,TRBV7-2,CASSLRTSTSGANVLTF,TGTGCCAGCAGCTTAAGGACTAGCACTTCTGGGGCCAACGTCCTGACTTTC
.,.,13,TRBJ1-2,TRBV19,CASSTNEGSGYTF,TGTGCCAGTAGTACAAACGAGGGTTCAGGCTACACCTTC
.,.,12,TRBJ2-1,TRBV2,CASDLGGGEQFF,TGTGCCAGCGACCTGGGGGGAGGTGAGCAGTTCTTC
TRBD1,.,16,TRBJ2-2,TRBV19,CASSNRQGAGTGELFF,TGTGCCAGTAGTAATCGTCAGGGGGCGGGTACCGGGGAGCTGTTTTTT
.,.,15,TRBJ2-2,TRBV19,CASSISRRGAGELFF,TGTGCCAGTAGTATAAGCAGGAGGGGCGCCGGGGAGCTGTTTTTT
.,large,15,TRBJ2-7,TRBV12-1,CASSLLAGGEDEQYF,TGTGCCAGCAGCCTATTGGCGGGGGGTGAGGACGAGCAGTACTTC
.,.,15,TRBJ1-1,TRBV19,CASKRIPGAGTEAFF,TGTGCCAGTAAACGGATTCCAGGGGCAGGCACTGAAGCTTTCTTT
TRBD2,.,18,TRBJ2-2,TRBV28,CASSLGTRVRDYTGELFF,TGTGCCAGCAGTTTAGGGACTAGAGTTCGAGACTACACCGGGGAGCTGTTTTTT
TRBD1,.,15,TRBJ1-4,TRBV9,CASSVGQGAREKLFF,TGTGCCAGCAGCGTAGGGCAGGGGGCGCGGGAAAAACTGTTTTTT
.,once,17,TRBJ1-5,TRBV6-1,CASSAPDSDLSNQPQHF,TGTGCCAGCAGTGCCCCGGACAGCGACCTTAGCAATCAGCCCCAGCATTTT
TRBD2,.,15,TRBJ2-3,TRBV7-3,CASSQGTSSADTQYF,TGTGCCAGCAGCCAAGGGACTAGCAGCGCGGATACGCAGTATTTT